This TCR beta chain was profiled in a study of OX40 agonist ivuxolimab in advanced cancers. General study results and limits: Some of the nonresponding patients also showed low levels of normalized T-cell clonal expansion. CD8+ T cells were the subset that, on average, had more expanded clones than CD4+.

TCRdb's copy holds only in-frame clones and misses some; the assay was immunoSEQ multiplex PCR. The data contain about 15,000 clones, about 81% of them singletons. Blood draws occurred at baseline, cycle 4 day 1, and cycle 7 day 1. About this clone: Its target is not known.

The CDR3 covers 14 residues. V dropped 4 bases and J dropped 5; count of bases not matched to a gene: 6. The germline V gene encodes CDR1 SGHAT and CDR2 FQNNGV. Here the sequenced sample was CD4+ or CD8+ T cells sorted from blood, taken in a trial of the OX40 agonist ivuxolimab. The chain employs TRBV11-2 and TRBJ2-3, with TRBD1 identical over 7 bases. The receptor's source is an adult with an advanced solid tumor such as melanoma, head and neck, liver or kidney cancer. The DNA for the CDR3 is TGTGCCAGCAGCTCCGGACAGGCGGAAGATACGCAGTATTTT. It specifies CASSSGQAEDTQYF.